Presented here are 18 T cell receptor beta chains from one specimen sequenced in a study of T-cell memory formation after mild COVID-19. TCRdb re-called the 5' RACE reads through MiXCR, storing one row per CDR3 protein. The table shows about 410,000 distinct CDR3 sequences, with about a sixth occurring only once. The material sequenced was PBMCs or a T cell subset sorted from them (not recorded which). The receptors originated from a man aged 18 to 30 who had mild COVID-19 (a few samples of this study predate the infection). Cell type and time point are not known.

The chain is built from TRBV12-3 or TRBV12-4 and TRBJ1-2, with 11 bases identical to TRBD1. J was trimmed by 4 bases and V by 7 bases; bases with no gene match: 8. The CDR3 runs to 15 residues. This CDR3 is CASNTGQGVGYGYTF. The CDR3 DNA is TGTGCCAGCAACACGGGACAGGGGGTAGGCTATGGCTACACCTTC.

The sample holds many counts of this clonotype. CDR3 sequence reads: CASSGQLNTEAFF. The CDR3 coding sequence is TGTGCCAGCAGTGGACAGTTGAACACTGAAGCTTTCTTT. The rearrangement links TRBV7-6 to TRBJ1-1; the D gene is possibly TRBD1 (6 bases). The CDR3 runs 13 residues. Trimming stripped 6 bases from V and 0 bases from J, with 8 bases between. Germline CDR1 is SGHVS and CDR2 is FNYEAQ.

The CDR3 loop is CASSSAGADVLDEQYV. The CDR3 nucleotides are TGTGCCAGCAGTTCAGCGGGGGCGGACGTACTGGACGAGCAGTACGTC. The chain employs TRBV28 and TRBJ2-7, with 8 bases identical to TRBD2. This CDR3 is built from 16 residues. J gave up 5 bases and V 4 bases, and 13 bases lay outside the gene matches. Germline V gives CDR1 MDHEN, CDR2 SYDVKM.

This clonotype has a count of ten or more. The chain recombines TRBV5-1 with TRBJ2-7; D unclear. V was trimmed by 0 bases and J by 3 bases, leaving 10 bases between them. This CDR3 spans 14 amino acids. The V gene's germline CDR1 is SGHRS and CDR2 YFSETQ. The CDR3 DNA is TGCGCCAGCAGCTTGGGCGCCATCCTCTACGAGCAGTACTTC. It is translated as CASSLGAILYEQYF. The variable domain in full, with the rest retrieved from reference TRBV5-1 and TRBJ2-7, is KAGVTQTPRYLIKTRGQQVTLSCSPISGHRSVSWYQQTPGQGLQFLFEYFSETQRNKGNFPGRFSGRQFSNSRSEMNVSTLELGDSALYLCASSLGAILYEQYFGPGTRLTVT.

The chain carries TRBV12-3 or TRBV12-4 and TRBJ2-1; D gene ambiguous. The length of the CDR3 is 13 residues. V was trimmed by 6 bases and J by 7 bases, leaving 13 bases between them. Here the CDR3 DNA reads TGTGCCAGCAGACCGCCAGTCGTAAATGAGCAGTTCTTC. This gives the protein CASRPPVVNEQFF.

J is TRBJ1-5 and V is TRBV19, with TRBD1 as a possible D gene (5 bases). CDR1 LNHDA and CDR2 SQIVND come from the germline V gene (reference sequence). CDR3 length: 15 amino acids. The V end lost 8 bases, the J end lost 1 base, and 15 bases lay between the germline ends. This CDR3 reads CASLPGVGSNQPQHF. In nucleotides, the CDR3 is TGTGCCAGTCTCCCGGGGGTAGGGAGCAATCAGCCCCAGCATTTT.

This clonotype was seen only a few times. CDR3 DNA: TGCGCCAGCAGCGAGGGACAGGGGGTCCTGTCTGGAAACACCATATATTTT. Encoded protein: CASSEGQGVLSGNTIYF. J is TRBJ1-3 and V is TRBV5-1; 11 bases map to TRBD1. Germline loops: CDR1 SGHRS, CDR2 YFSETQ. V gave up 4 bases and J gave up 1 base; unmatched junction bases: 7. The CDR3 is made up of 17 amino acids.

The rearrangement links TRBV7-3 to TRBJ2-1, with a tentative D call TRBD1 (5 bases). Trimming shortened V by 2 bases and J by 9 bases, and 11 bases separated the two germline ends. The germline V gene has CDR1 SGHTA and CDR2 FQGTGA. The CDR3 runs 13 residues. In DNA form, the CDR3 reads TGTGCCAGCAGCTTAGTTAGCAGGGCTGAGCAGTTCTTC. Protein sequence: CASSLVSRAEQFF.

The gene calls are TRBV7-9 and TRBJ2-5; 11 positions agree with TRBD2. This CDR3 is built from 16 residues. Germline loops: CDR1 SEHNR, CDR2 FQNEAQ (reference sequence). J lost 4 bases, V lost 1 base, and 5 bases had no gene match. This chain's CDR3 is CASSLVRLAGGETQYF. The DNA for the CDR3 is TGTGCCAGCAGCTTAGTGCGGCTAGCGGGGGGAGAGACCCAGTACTTC.

In its sample, this clonotype was seen many times. This rearrangement joins TRBV11-2 to TRBJ1-5, with D hard to call. V lost 0 bases and J 6 bases, leaving 3 bases between the germline ends. The CDR3 runs to 12 residues. Germline loops: CDR1 SGHAT, CDR2 FQNNGV. Here the CDR3 reads CASSLEGQPQHF. The DNA for the CDR3 is TGTGCCAGCAGCTTAGAGGGTCAGCCCCAGCATTTT.

In this sample, this clonotype turned up a few times. The chain is built from TRBV5-6 and TRBJ2-5; D might be TRBD1 (6 bases). Trimming cost V 5 bases and J 2 bases, with 13 bases left between them. Looked up from germline, CDR1 is SGHDT and CDR2 is YYEEEE. The CDR3 covers 14 residues. The CDR3: CASSVGGRQETQYF. Written as DNA, the CDR3 is TGTGCCAGCAGTGTAGGGGGACGTCAAGAGACCCAGTACTTC. Full variable domain (missing parts from reference TRBV5-6 and TRBJ2-5): DAGVTQSPTHLIKTRGQQVTLRCSPKSGHDTVSWYQQALGQGPQFIFQYYEEEERQRGNFPDRFSGHQFPNYSSELNVNALLLGDSALYLCASSVGGRQETQYFGPGTRLLVL.

This clonotype was recorded a few times. V and J are TRBV6-2 or TRBV6-3 and TRBJ1-1, with D maybe TRBD1 (6 bases). The CDR3 is made up of 16 amino acids. V shed 2 bases and J shed 3 bases, with 16 bases lying between them. Germline loops: CDR1 MNHEY, CDR2 SVGEGT. The CDR3, as DNA: TGTGCCAGCAGTTACACCTACAGGGCCGGGGACACTGAAGCTTTCTTT. Protein: CASSYTYRAGDTEAFF.

This chain joins TRBV7-2 and TRBJ2-1, with TRBD2 matching over 13 bases. The CDR3 length is 16 residues. J was trimmed by 7 bases and V by 3 bases; bases with no gene match: 6. CDR1 and CDR2 from the germline V gene are SGHTA and FQGNSA. CDR3 in DNA: TGTGCCAGCAGCTTTGGGGGACTAGCGGGGAGGAATGAGCAGTTCTTC. This gives the protein CASSFGGLAGRNEQFF.

This clonotype came up a few times. The J gene is TRBJ1-1, the V gene TRBV11-3; the D gene is possibly TRBD1 (5 bases). Per germline, CDR1 SGHNT and CDR2 YENEEA. The CDR3 runs 13 residues. The ends were cut back, 6 bases at V and 0 bases at J, with 8 bases in the middle. For the CDR3, the DNA is TGTGCCAGCAGTTGGGACCTGAACACTGAAGCTTTCTTT. This sequence encodes CASSWDLNTEAFF.

This clonotype was observed a handful of times. V gene TRBV4-1 combines with J gene TRBJ2-1; TRBD1 agrees at 7 bases. CDR3 length: 15 amino acids. Germline V gives CDR1 MGHRA, CDR2 YSYEKL. Germline trimming cut 2 bases from V and 4 bases from J; bases unmatched to any gene: 5. CDR3: CASSQNRQGYNEQFF. CDR3 DNA sequence: TGCGCCAGCAGCCAAAATAGACAGGGTTACAATGAGCAGTTCTTC.

Only a few counts were recorded for this clonotype. The chain is built from TRBV28 and TRBJ1-3; D not certain. Trimming cost V 5 bases and J 0 bases, with 8 bases left between them. Germline CDR1 and CDR2: MDHEN and SYDVKM. CDR3 size: 14 residues. DNA of the CDR3: TGTGCCAGCAGTACGGGCCTCTCTGGAAACACCATATATTTT. Translated, it gives CASSTGLSGNTIYF.

Many counts were recorded for this clonotype. This rearrangement joins TRBV4-3 to TRBJ2-5; D gene unclear. The ends were cut back, 0 bases at V and 11 bases at J, with 13 bases in the middle. The germline CDR1 and CDR2 sequences are LGHNA and YSLEER. The CDR3 has 13 amino acids. As DNA, the CDR3 is TGCGCCAGCAGCCAAGAAACTTGGGGAACGCAGTACTTC. Residues: CASSQETWGTQYF.

The chain uses TRBV7-2 and TRBJ1-3; no clear D gene. Per the germline V gene, CDR1 is SGHTA and CDR2 is FQGNSA. The CDR3 has 14 amino acids. With 4 bases removed from V and 1 base from J, the gap between germline ends came to 8 bases. CDR3 in amino acids: CASSSTGSGNTIYF. The CDR3 DNA reads as TGTGCCAGCAGCTCTACGGGATCTGGAAACACCATATATTTT.